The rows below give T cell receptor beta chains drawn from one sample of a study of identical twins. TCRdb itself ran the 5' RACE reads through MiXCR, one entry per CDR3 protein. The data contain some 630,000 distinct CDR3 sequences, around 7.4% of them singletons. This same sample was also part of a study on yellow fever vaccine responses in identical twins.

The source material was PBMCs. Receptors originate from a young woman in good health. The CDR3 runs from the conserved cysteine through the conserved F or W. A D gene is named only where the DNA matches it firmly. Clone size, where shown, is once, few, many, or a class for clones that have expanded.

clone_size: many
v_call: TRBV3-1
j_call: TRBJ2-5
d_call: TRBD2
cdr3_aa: CASSLRAGGLQETQYF
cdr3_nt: TGTGCCAGCAGCCTCCGAGCGGGGGGTTTACAAGAGACCCAGTACTTC

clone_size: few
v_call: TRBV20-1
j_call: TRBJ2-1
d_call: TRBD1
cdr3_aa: CSARDLVSGGFYNEQFF
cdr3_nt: TGCAGTGCTAGAGATTTGGTGTCAGGGGGCTTCTACAATGAGCAGTTCTTC

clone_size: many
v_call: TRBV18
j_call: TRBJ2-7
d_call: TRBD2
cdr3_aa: CASSPQAGGGKYEQYF
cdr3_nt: TGTGCCAGCTCACCACAAGCGGGAGGTGGGAAGTACGAGCAGTACTTC

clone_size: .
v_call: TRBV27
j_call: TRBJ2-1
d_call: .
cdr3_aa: CASSLQYGGAGNEQFF
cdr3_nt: TGTGCCAGCAGTCTCCAATATGGAGGCGCGGGCAATGAGCAGTTCTTC

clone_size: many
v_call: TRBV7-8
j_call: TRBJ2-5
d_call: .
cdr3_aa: CASSLVKETQYF
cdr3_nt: TGTGCCAGCAGCTTAGTGAAAGAGACCCAGTACTTC

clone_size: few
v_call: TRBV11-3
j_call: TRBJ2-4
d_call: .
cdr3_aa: CASSLEHSALAKNIQYF
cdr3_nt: TGTGCCAGCAGCTTAGAACACAGCGCCCTCGCCAAAAACATTCAGTACTTC

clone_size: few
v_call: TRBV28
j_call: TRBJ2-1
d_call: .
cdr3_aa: CASSFRERSYNEQFF
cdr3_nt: TGTGCCAGCAGTTTCAGGGAGCGCTCCTACAATGAGCAGTTCTTC

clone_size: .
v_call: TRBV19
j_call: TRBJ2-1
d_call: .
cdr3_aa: CASSRQGKYNEQFF
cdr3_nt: TGTGCCAGTAGTCGGCAGGGAAAATACAATGAGCAGTTCTTC

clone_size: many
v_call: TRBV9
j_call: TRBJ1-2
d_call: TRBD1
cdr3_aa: CASSVTGADNYGYTF
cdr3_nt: TGTGCCAGCAGCGTGACAGGGGCCGATAACTATGGCTACACCTTC

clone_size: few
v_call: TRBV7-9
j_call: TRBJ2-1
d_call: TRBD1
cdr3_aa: CASSPEGTGGLNEQFF
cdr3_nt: TGTGCCAGCAGCCCCGAGGGGACAGGGGGCTTAAATGAGCAGTTCTTC

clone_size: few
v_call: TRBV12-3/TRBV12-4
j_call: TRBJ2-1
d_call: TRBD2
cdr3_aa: CASSSPGREYNEQFF
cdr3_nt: TGTGCCAGCAGTTCGCCAGGGAGGGAGTACAATGAGCAGTTCTTC

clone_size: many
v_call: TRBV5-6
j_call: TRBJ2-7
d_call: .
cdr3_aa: CASSLGGFSYEQYF
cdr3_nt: TGTGCCAGCAGCTTGGGCGGGTTCTCCTACGAGCAGTACTTC

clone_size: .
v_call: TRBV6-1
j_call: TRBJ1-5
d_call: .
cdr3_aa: CASSQTWAFTLSSNQPQHF
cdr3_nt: TGTGCCAGCAGCCAAACCTGGGCCTTTACCCTATCTAGCAATCAGCCCCAGCATTTT

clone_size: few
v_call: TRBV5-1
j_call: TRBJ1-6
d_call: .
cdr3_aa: CASRGGGENSPLHF
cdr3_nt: TGCGCCAGCAGAGGCGGGGGTGAAAATTCACCCCTCCACTTT

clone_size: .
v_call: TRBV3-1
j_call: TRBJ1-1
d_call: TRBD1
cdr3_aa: CASSQADRAEAFF
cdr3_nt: TGTGCCAGCAGCCAAGCAGACAGGGCTGAAGCTTTCTTT

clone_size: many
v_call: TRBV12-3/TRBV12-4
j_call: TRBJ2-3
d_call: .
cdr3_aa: CASSFTRNTDTQYF
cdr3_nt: TGTGCCAGCAGTTTTACTCGAAACACAGATACGCAGTATTTT

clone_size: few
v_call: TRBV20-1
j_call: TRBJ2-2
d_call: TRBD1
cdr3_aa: CSARGQGNTGELFF
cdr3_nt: TGCAGTGCTAGGGGACAGGGGAACACCGGGGAGCTGTTTTTT

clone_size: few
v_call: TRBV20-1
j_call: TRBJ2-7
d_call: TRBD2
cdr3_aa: CSARWTPGLAGTNAYEQYF
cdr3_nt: TGCAGTGCTAGATGGACACCGGGACTAGCGGGTACGAACGCCTACGAGCAGTACTTC

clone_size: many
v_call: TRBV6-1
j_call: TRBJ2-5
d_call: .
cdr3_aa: CASRDRRLGETQYF
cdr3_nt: TGTGCCAGCCGTGATCGGAGGTTGGGCGAGACCCAGTACTTC

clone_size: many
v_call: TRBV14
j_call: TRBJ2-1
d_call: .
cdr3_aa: CASSQVAGFNEQFF
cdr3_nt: TGTGCCAGCAGCCAAGTGGCCGGTTTCAATGAGCAGTTCTTC

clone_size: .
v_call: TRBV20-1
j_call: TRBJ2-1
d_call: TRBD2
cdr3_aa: CSAEAGTSGTNEQFF
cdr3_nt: TGCAGTGCCGAAGCCGGGACTAGCGGGACCAATGAGCAGTTCTTC

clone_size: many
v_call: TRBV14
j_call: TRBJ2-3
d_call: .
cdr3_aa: CASSQAGISTDTQYF
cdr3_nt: TGTGCCAGCAGCCAAGCCGGGATAAGCACAGATACGCAGTATTTT

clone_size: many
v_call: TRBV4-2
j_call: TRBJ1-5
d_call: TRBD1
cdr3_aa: CASSQERTGGKQPQHF
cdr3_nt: TGTGCCAGCAGCCAAGAGCGGACAGGGGGCAAACAGCCCCAGCATTTT

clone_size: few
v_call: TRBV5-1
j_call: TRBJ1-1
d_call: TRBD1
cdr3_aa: CASSHNRGLDATTEAFF
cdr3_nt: TGCGCCAGCAGCCATAACAGGGGGCTGGATGCGACGACTGAAGCTTTCTTT

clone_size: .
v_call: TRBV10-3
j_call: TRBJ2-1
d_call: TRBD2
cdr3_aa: CATKLAGGSLVYNEQFF
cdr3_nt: TGTGCCACCAAACTAGCGGGAGGGAGCTTGGTCTACAATGAGCAGTTCTTC

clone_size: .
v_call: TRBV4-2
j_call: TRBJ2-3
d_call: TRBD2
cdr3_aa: CASSQVWRGAQDTQYF
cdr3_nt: TGTGCCAGCAGCCAAGTCTGGCGGGGGGCCCAAGATACGCAGTATTTT

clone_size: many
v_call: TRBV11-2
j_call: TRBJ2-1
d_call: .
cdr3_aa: CASSTRQSYNEQFF
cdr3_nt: TGTGCCAGCAGCACCAGACAGTCCTACAATGAGCAGTTCTTC

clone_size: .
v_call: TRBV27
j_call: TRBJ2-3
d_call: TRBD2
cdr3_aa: CASRRRLAGIPDTQYF
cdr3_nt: TGTGCCAGCAGGAGGAGACTAGCGGGAATCCCAGATACGCAGTATTTT

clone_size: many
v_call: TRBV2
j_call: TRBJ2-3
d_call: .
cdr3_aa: CASSGRRTDTQYF
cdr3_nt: TGTGCCAGCAGTGGTAGGAGGACAGATACGCAGTATTTT

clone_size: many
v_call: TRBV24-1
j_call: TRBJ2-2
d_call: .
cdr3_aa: CATSDQGTPSPGELFF
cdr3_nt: TGTGCCACCAGTGATCAAGGGACTCCCTCCCCCGGGGAGCTGTTTTTT

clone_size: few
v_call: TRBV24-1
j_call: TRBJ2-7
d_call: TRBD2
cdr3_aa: CANPGTSGNTGYEQYF
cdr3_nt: TGTGCCAACCCCGGGACTAGCGGAAACACCGGGTACGAGCAGTACTTC

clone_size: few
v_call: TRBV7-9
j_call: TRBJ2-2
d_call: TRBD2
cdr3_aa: CASSFRGEQTGELFF
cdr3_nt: TGTGCCAGCAGCTTCCGGGGGGAGCAGACCGGGGAGCTGTTTTTT

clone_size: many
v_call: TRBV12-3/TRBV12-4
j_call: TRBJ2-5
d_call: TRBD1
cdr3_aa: CASSLAGGREEETQYF
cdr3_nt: TGTGCCAGCAGTTTAGCAGGGGGCAGAGAAGAAGAGACCCAGTACTTC

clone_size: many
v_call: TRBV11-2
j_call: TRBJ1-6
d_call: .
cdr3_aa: CASSYDRINSPLHF
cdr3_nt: TGTGCCAGCAGTTATGACAGAATTAATTCACCCCTCCACTTT

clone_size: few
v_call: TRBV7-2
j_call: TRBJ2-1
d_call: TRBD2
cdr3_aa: CASSPWGTSVEEQFF
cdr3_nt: TGTGCCAGCAGCCCCTGGGGGACTAGCGTCGAGGAGCAGTTCTTC

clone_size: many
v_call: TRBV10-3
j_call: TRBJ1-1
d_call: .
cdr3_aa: CAIAYGGENTEAFF
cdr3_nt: TGTGCCATCGCTTATGGGGGGGAGAACACTGAAGCTTTCTTT

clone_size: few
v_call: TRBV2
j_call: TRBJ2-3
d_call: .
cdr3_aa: CASSALEPKSVDTQYF
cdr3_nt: TGTGCCAGCAGTGCCCTGGAGCCTAAAAGTGTAGATACGCAGTATTTT

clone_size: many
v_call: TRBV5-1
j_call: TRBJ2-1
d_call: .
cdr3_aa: CASSFFRVSGEDEQFF
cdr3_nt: TGCGCCAGCAGCTTCTTCCGCGTCTCCGGCGAGGATGAGCAGTTCTTC

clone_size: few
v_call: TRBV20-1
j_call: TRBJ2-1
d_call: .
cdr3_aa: CSARVDRSIFHEQFF
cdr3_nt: TGCAGTGCTAGAGTAGACAGGTCGATTTTCCATGAGCAGTTCTTC

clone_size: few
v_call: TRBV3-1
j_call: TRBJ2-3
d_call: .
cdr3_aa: CASSQEGWGRGRTDTQYF
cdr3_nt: TGTGCCAGCAGCCAAGAAGGTTGGGGGCGGGGGCGTACAGATACGCAGTATTTT

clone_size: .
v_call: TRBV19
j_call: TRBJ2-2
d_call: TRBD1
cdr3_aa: CASIPGGAGTGELFF
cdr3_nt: TGTGCCAGTATCCCAGGGGGCGCGGGCACCGGGGAGCTGTTTTTT

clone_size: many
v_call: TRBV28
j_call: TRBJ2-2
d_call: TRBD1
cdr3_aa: CASRPGQLTGELFF
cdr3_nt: TGTGCCAGCAGACCGGGACAGCTCACCGGGGAGCTGTTTTTT

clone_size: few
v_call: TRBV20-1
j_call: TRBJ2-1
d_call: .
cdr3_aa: CSASGRQPSSYNEQFF
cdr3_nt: TGCAGTGCTAGTGGTAGGCAGCCTAGCTCCTACAATGAGCAGTTCTTC

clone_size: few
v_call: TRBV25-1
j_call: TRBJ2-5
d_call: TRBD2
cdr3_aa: CASSESRTSGTQYF
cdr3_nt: TGTGCCAGCAGTGAATCCCGGACTAGCGGGACCCAGTACTTC

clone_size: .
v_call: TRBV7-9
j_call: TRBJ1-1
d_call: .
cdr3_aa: CASSKPGGTEAFF
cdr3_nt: TGTGCCAGCAGCAAACCGGGGGGGACTGAAGCTTTCTTT